Below are 25 T cell receptor beta chains sequenced from a single sample in a study of OX40 agonist ivuxolimab in advanced cancers. Only in-frame clones appear in the TCRdb table, and some are missing; sequencing was by immunoSEQ multiplex PCR. The data hold approximately 92,000 clones, with approximately 93% observed a single time. The source material was CD4+ or CD8+ T cells sorted from blood, sampled in a trial of the OX40 agonist ivuxolimab. These receptors came from an adult with an advanced solid tumor such as melanoma, head and neck, liver or kidney cancer.

V usage is TRBV11-3 and J usage is TRBJ1-1; the D gene is possibly TRBD1 (5 bases). V lost 1 base and J lost 1, with 7 bases in between. CDR3 length: 14 residues. CDR1 and CDR2 from the germline V gene are SGHNT and YENEEA. The CDR3 sequence: CASSLGDGNTEAFF. The CDR3 coding sequence is TGTGCCAGCAGCTTAGGGGACGGGAACACTGAAGCTTTCTTT. Full variable domain (outside the CDR3, taken from reference TRBV11-3 and TRBJ1-1): EAGVVQSPRYKIIEKKQPVAFWCNPISGHNTLYWYLQNLGQGPELLIRYENEEAVDDSQLPKDRFSAERLKGVDSTLKIQPAELGDSAVYLCASSLGDGNTEAFFGQGTRLTVV.

The J gene is TRBJ2-7, the V gene TRBV5-1; TRBD1 is a possible D gene (5 bases). The germline V gene encodes CDR1 SGHRS and CDR2 YFSETQ. The CDR3 runs to 16 residues. Deletions cut 5 bases from V and 1 base from J, with 19 bases between. The CDR3 is CASRPVGQSSSYEQYF. The CDR3 coding sequence is TGCGCCAGCAGACCGGTGGGGCAATCCTCATCCTACGAGCAGTACTTC.

The V and J genes are TRBV7-2 and TRBJ2-2; D unclear. Deletions cut 7 bases from V and 6 bases from J, with 9 bases between. Per the germline V gene, CDR1 is SGHTA and CDR2 is FQGNSA. The CDR3 consists of 12 residues. The CDR3 protein is CASTPSAGELFF. For the CDR3, the DNA is TGTGCCAGCACCCCGTCAGCCGGGGAGCTGTTTTTT. Variable domain in full (rest from reference TRBV7-2 and TRBJ2-2): GAGVSQSPSNKVTEKGKDVELRCDPISGHTALYWYRQSLGQGLEFLIYFQGNSAPDKSGLPSDRFSAERTGGSVSTLTIQRTQQEDSAVYLCASTPSAGELFFGEGSRLTVL.

The chain uses TRBV6-5 and TRBJ2-5; 12 bases align to TRBD2. The J call may be in error: the DNA end matches TRBJ2-7 better. Germline V gene sequence: CDR1 MNHEY, CDR2 SVGAGI. CDR3 length: 15 residues. The CDR3 DNA sequence: TGTGCCAGCAGAGGACTAGCGGGGATCTCCTACGAGCAGTACTTC. This encodes CASRGLAGISYEQYF.

The chain joins TRBV5-4 to TRBJ1-2; unclear D gene. Germline V gene sequence: CDR1 SGHNT, CDR2 YYREEE (reference sequence). There are 17 residues in the CDR3. Trimming took off 0 bases at V and 0 bases at J, with 15 bases between the two ends. CDR3 residues: CASSLGGGGLANYGYTF. CDR3 DNA sequence: TGTGCCAGCAGCTTGGGGGGAGGAGGATTAGCTAACTATGGCTACACCTTC.

This chain links TRBV5-4 with TRBJ1-4; D is perhaps TRBD1 (6 bases). V lost 1 base and J 8 bases, leaving 12 bases between the germline ends. This CDR3 is 14 amino acids long. CDR1 and CDR2 from the germline V gene are SGHNT and YYREEE (reference sequence). The CDR3 bases are TGTGCCAGCAGCTTGTTAGGGGGTGAAGAAAAACTGTTTTTT. Encoded protein: CASSLLGGEEKLFF.

V is TRBV19 and J is TRBJ1-5; the D gene is possibly TRBD1 (5 bases). The CDR3 spans 15 residues. Germline V gene lookup returns CDR1 LNHDA and CDR2 SQIVND (reference sequence). V was clipped by 4 bases and J by 2 bases, with 12 bases between them. DNA for the CDR3: TGTGCCAGTAGTAGAGGGGCCGGTGGCAATCAGCCCCAGCATTTT. Translated, it gives CASSRGAGGNQPQHF. Supplemented by reference TRBV19 and TRBJ1-5, the full variable domain reads DGGITQSPKYLFRKEGQNVTLSCEQNLNHDAMYWYRQDPGQGLRLIYYSQIVNDFQKGDIAEGYSVSREKKESFPLTVTSAQKNPTAFYLCASSRGAGGNQPQHFGDGTRLSIL.

The V gene is TRBV27, the J gene TRBJ1-1; D is ambiguous. Per the germline V gene, CDR1 is MNHEY and CDR2 is SMNVEV (reference sequence). Trimming cost V 2 bases and J 1 base, with 5 bases left between them. The CDR3 runs 13 residues. CDR3 DNA sequence: TGTGCCAGCAGTTTAGTCAGGAACACTGAAGCTTTCTTT. Protein product: CASSLVRNTEAFF.

This chain connects TRBV7-8 to TRBJ1-6; D not certain. V lost 1 base to trimming and J lost 10 bases, with 14 bases between them. This CDR3 is built from 15 residues. The germline CDR1 and CDR2 sequences are SGHVS and FQNEAQ. The CDR3, as DNA: TGTGCCAGCAGCTTAGTATGGGGATCAGGCTCACCCCTCCACTTT. This gives the protein CASSLVWGSGSPLHF. Variable domain in full (rest from reference TRBV7-8 and TRBJ1-6): GAGVSQSPRYKVAKRGQDVALRCDPISGHVSLFWYQQALGQGPEFLTYFQNEAQLDKSGLPSDRFFAERPEGSVSTLKIQRTQQEDSAVYLCASSLVWGSGSPLHFGNGTRLTVT.

This chain connects TRBV28 to TRBJ2-6, with 8 nucleotides matching TRBD1. The CDR3 loop spans 16 amino acids. CDR1 and CDR2 (germline): MDHEN, SYDVKM. V was pared by 6 bases and J by 2 bases, with 6 bases of the junction left unmatched. The CDR3 DNA reads as TGTGCCAGCAGCCGCATACAGGGGGCTGGGGCCAACGTCCTGACTTTC. Its translation is CASSRIQGAGANVLTF.

This chain links TRBV5-1 with TRBJ1-5, with D perhaps TRBD1 (5 bases). The germline CDR1 and CDR2 sequences are SGHRS and YFSETQ. CDR3 length: 15 amino acids. V was pared by 0 bases and J by 0 bases, with 7 bases between. The CDR3 region is CASSLGDSSNQPQHF. DNA for the CDR3: TGCGCCAGCAGCTTGGGGGACTCTAGCAATCAGCCCCAGCATTTT.

The chain links TRBV28 to TRBJ1-3; D is unclear. The CDR3 has 13 amino acids. Germline CDR1 and CDR2: MDHEN and SYDVKM. Trimming took off 3 bases at V and 4 bases at J, with 7 bases between the two ends. CDR3 region: CASSLGRGNTIYF. CDR3 DNA: TGTGCCAGCAGTTTGGGCAGGGGAAACACCATATATTTT.

This rearrangement joins TRBV18 to TRBJ2-1; 9 bases line up with TRBD2. V lost 5 bases to trimming and J lost 2 bases; unmatched junction nucleotides: 10. The CDR3 has 17 residues. Germline loops: CDR1 KGHSH, CDR2 LQKENI. The CDR3 region has the DNA TGTGCCAGCTCATTAAGCGGGAGGTTAGCTACCTACAATGAGCAGTTCTTC. This sequence encodes CASSLSGRLATYNEQFF.

V is TRBV11-2 and J is TRBJ1-1, with unresolved D. Trimming took off 4 bases at V and 1 base at J, with 7 bases between the two ends. The CDR3 length is 13 residues. The germline V gene encodes CDR1 SGHAT and CDR2 FQNNGV. The CDR3 reads CASSSQENTEAFF. The CDR3 region has the DNA TGTGCCAGCAGCTCCCAGGAGAACACTGAAGCTTTCTTT.

Points on this clone: At one of its ends the junction is not consistent with the germline gene, which may arise from a read error. The chain has TRBV7-7 and TRBJ2-5; D gene unclear. This CDR3 has 14 amino acids. The germline gives CDR1 SSHAT, CDR2 FNYEAQ (reference sequence). The CDR3 DNA is TGTGCTAGCAGCTTAGGGCTAACCCAAGAGACCCAGTACTTC. This translates into CASSLGLTQETQYF.

The genes are TRBV27 and TRBJ2-1, with D perhaps TRBD1 or TRBD2 (5 bases each). Germline assignment: CDR1 MNHEY and CDR2 SMNVEV (reference sequence). The CDR3 spans 16 residues. V lost 3 bases, J lost 2 bases, and 14 bases lay in between. CDR3 nucleotide sequence: TGTGCCAGCAGTTTCTCTGGGACCCGCACCTACAATGAGCAGTTCTTC. Translation: CASSFSGTRTYNEQFF.

This rearrangement joins TRBV11-2 to TRBJ2-3; the D is unclear. Trimming cost V 2 bases and J 4 bases, with 13 bases left between them. This CDR3 comprises 15 residues. Per the germline V gene, CDR1 is SGHAT and CDR2 is FQNNGV. The chain's CDR3 is CASSLMLIRADTQYF. In DNA, the CDR3 is TGTGCCAGCAGCTTAATGTTAATTCGCGCAGATACGCAGTATTTT.

The chain combines TRBV9 with TRBJ2-1; 11 bases match TRBD2. From germline, CDR1 is SGDLS and CDR2 YYNGEE. Trimming at V came to 2 bases and at J to 8 bases, leaving 3 bases not matched to a gene. The CDR3 loop spans 14 amino acids. DNA for the CDR3: TGTGCCAGCAGCGTGACTAGCGGGATCGATGAGCAGTTCTTC. It translates to CASSVTSGIDEQFF.

The J gene is TRBJ1-6, the V gene TRBV11-2; tentatively, D is TRBD1 (5 bases). The CDR3 is 14 amino acids. Deletions cut 5 bases from V and 8 bases from J, with 13 bases between. CDR1 SGHAT and CDR2 FQNNGV come from the germline V gene. This chain's CDR3 is CASSQYGGDSPLHF. DNA for the CDR3: TGTGCCAGCAGCCAATACGGGGGTGATTCACCCCTCCACTTT. Complete variable domain (other parts from reference TRBV11-2 and TRBJ1-6): EAGVAQSPRYKIIEKRQSVAFWCNPISGHATLYWYQQILGQGPKLLIQFQNNGVVDDSQLPKDRFSAERLKGVDSTLKIQPAKLEDSAVYLCASSQYGGDSPLHFGNGTRLTVT.

The CDR3: CASSLARSGATDTQYF. The CDR3 DNA follows: TGTGCCAGCAGCCTCGCCAGGTCGGGGGCCACAGATACGCAGTATTTT. The J gene is TRBJ2-3, the V gene TRBV7-2; D may be TRBD1 or TRBD2 (6 bases each). Germline-derived CDR1 and CDR2 are SGHTA and FQGNSA. CDR3 length equals 16 residues. Trimming stripped 5 bases from V and 2 bases from J, with 17 bases between.

V and J are TRBV27 and TRBJ1-1; D is unresolved. This CDR3 has 12 amino acids. CDR1 is MNHEY, CDR2 SMNVEV, per germline (reference sequence). The V gene lost 8 bases and the J gene lost 0 bases, with 7 bases spanning the gap. In DNA form, the CDR3 reads TGTGCCAGCGGGCCCCTGAACACTGAAGCTTTCTTT. Translation: CASGPLNTEAFF.

The chain carries TRBV5-4 and TRBJ1-6; unclear D gene. Trimming left V 0 bases short and J 9 bases short, with 13 bases between. CDR1 and CDR2 (germline): SGHNT, YYREEE (reference sequence). The CDR3 sequence is 15 residues long. The CDR3 loop reads CASSLDSALGSPLHF. The DNA of the CDR3 is TGTGCCAGCAGCTTGGATTCCGCGTTGGGTTCACCCCTCCACTTT. The variable domain in full, with the rest retrieved from reference TRBV5-4 and TRBJ1-6, is ETGVTQSPTHLIKTRGQQVTLRCSSQSGHNTVSWYQQALGQGPQFIFQYYREEENGRGNFPPRFSGLQFPNYSSELNVNALELDDSALYLCASSLDSALGSPLHFGNGTRLTVT.

The rearrangement uses TRBV25-1 and TRBJ1-2; D not certain. Germline CDR1 MGHDK, CDR2 SYGVNS. CDR3 length equals 13 residues. V lost 4 bases and J lost 8, with 14 bases in between. The CDR3 sequence is CASSGHKGRGYTF. The CDR3 region has the DNA TGTGCCAGCAGTGGGCACAAGGGTCGGGGCTACACCTTC.

The chain carries TRBV7-9 and TRBJ1-1; no clear D. Trimming shortened V by 5 bases and J by 1 base, and 8 bases separated the two germline ends. The CDR3 has 13 amino acids. Per germline, CDR1 SEHNR and CDR2 FQNEAQ (reference sequence). This CDR3 reads CASSRRENTEAFF. In DNA form, the CDR3 reads TGTGCCAGCAGCCGACGGGAGAACACTGAAGCTTTCTTT.

V gene TRBV18 combines with J gene TRBJ1-5, with D unclear. Trimming took 3 bases from V and 6 from J, leaving 12 bases between them. This CDR3 spans 14 amino acids. Germline CDR1 is KGHSH and CDR2 is LQKENI. The DNA for the CDR3 is TGTGCCAGCTCACCGGTAGGGTACGGTCAGCCCCAGCATTTT. Residues: CASSPVGYGQPQHF. The full variable domain, completed using reference TRBV18 and TRBJ1-5, is NAGVMQNPRHLVRRRGQEARLRCSPMKGHSHVYWYRQLPEEGLKFMVYLQKENIIDESGMPKERFSAEFPKEGPSILRIQQVVRGDSAAYFCASSPVGYGQPQHFGDGTRLSIL.